The 25 T cell receptor beta chains given below trace back to one sample, sequenced in a study of Graves' ophthalmopathy and Graves' hyperthyroidism. Amplification of the TCR beta CDR3 regions used RNA transcripts (as template). Amplification began with first-round RT-PCR using HTBI primers, then second-round multiplex PCR was performed. TCRdb passed the multiplex PCR reads through MiXCR, listing each CDR3 protein once. Here the sample spans 350,000 to 450,000 distinct CDR3 sequences, 18% being singletons. The specimen sequenced was peripheral blood. The receptors come from a woman aged 18-29 years with Graves' ophthalmopathy.

The genes are TRBV7-2 and TRBJ2-2; 7 bases map to TRBD1. The trim removed 0 bases at V and 7 bases at J, leaving 5 bases unmatched. There are 15 residues in the CDR3. CDR1 SGHTA and CDR2 FQGNSA come from the germline V gene. CDR3 nucleotides: TGTGCCAGCAGCTTAGCCGGGACAGATTTCGGGGAGCTGTTTTTT. It yields the protein CASSLAGTDFGELFF.

Many counts were recorded for this clonotype. V gene TRBV5-1 combines with J gene TRBJ2-7; D may be TRBD1 (6 bases). Germline V gene data show CDR1 as SGHRS and CDR2 as YFSETQ. Trimming pared 4 bases from V and 0 bases from J, leaving 11 bases between. The CDR3 spans 14 residues. In nucleotides, the CDR3 is TGCGCCAGCAGCCCCTGGGACAACTCCTACGAGCAGTACTTC. This encodes CASSPWDNSYEQYF.

This clonotype was recorded many times. The chain has TRBV25-1 and TRBJ1-2; D is unclear. Trimming left V 4 bases short and J 2 bases short, with 8 bases between. The CDR3 loop spans 13 amino acids. CDR1 and CDR2 (germline): MGHDK, SYGVNS. CDR3 in amino acids: CASSGVLNYGYTF. The CDR3 bases are TGTGCCAGCAGTGGGGTGCTGAACTATGGCTACACCTTC.

In its sample, this clonotype was seen many times. The chain couples TRBV12-3 or TRBV12-4 to TRBJ2-2, with a tentative D call TRBD1 (5 bases). Between the trimmed V and J ends, which lost 1 base and 1 base, there was a span of 19 bases. The CDR3 consists of 19 residues. The chain's CDR3 is CASSLEGILSEWNTGELFF. CDR3 sequence (DNA): TGTGCCAGCAGTTTAGAGGGGATATTAAGTGAATGGAACACCGGGGAGCTGTTTTTT.

This clonotype was seen repeatedly, ten times or more. The chain recombines TRBV9 with TRBJ1-2, with D unresolved. Trimming stripped 0 bases from V and 4 bases from J, with 10 bases between. Germline values: CDR1 SGDLS, CDR2 YYNGEE. This CDR3 contains 14 residues. The CDR3 spells CASSVDQPPYGYTF. The CDR3, as DNA: TGTGCCAGCAGCGTAGACCAGCCTCCCTATGGCTACACCTTC.

This clonotype was recorded many times. The CDR3 protein is CASSLDLGSYEQYF. The CDR3 nucleotides are TGTGCCAGCAGCTTAGACCTAGGCTCCTACGAGCAGTACTTC. V gene TRBV7-2 combines with J gene TRBJ2-7; D unresolved. The CDR3 spans 14 residues. V was cut by 1 base and J by 0 bases, with 7 bases left in between. The germline CDR1 and CDR2 sequences are SGHTA and FQGNSA.

This clonotype was counted ten times or more. The rearrangement uses TRBV19 and TRBJ1-2; 8 nucleotides agree with TRBD1. Trimming cost V 5 bases and J 6 bases; bases outside gene matches: 8. The CDR3 runs to 14 residues. Germline V gene lookup returns CDR1 LNHDA and CDR2 SQIVND (reference sequence). The CDR3 protein is CASSSTGAVNGYTF. The CDR3 DNA follows: TGTGCCAGTAGTTCGACAGGGGCGGTTAATGGCTACACCTTC.

The chain joins TRBV24-1 to TRBJ2-5, with D tentatively TRBD1 (5 bases). The CDR3 loop spans 14 amino acids. V was shortened by 0 bases and J by 5 bases, with 9 bases between the two germline ends. Germline V lookup: CDR1 KGHDR, CDR2 SFDVKD. CDR3 in amino acids: CATSDLAQAETQYF. DNA of the CDR3: TGTGCCACCAGTGATTTGGCACAGGCCGAGACCCAGTACTTC.

This clonotype was seen a few times. The V and J genes are TRBV6-2 or TRBV6-3 and TRBJ2-7; D is unclear. Looked up from germline, CDR1 is MNHEY and CDR2 is SVGEGT. The CDR3 covers 16 residues. The ends were cut back, 2 bases at V and 1 base at J, with 15 bases in the middle. The DNA for the CDR3 is TGTGCCAGCAGTTACGAGGCCAGGTCTCCTTCCTACGAGCAGTACTTC. Amino acids: CASSYEARSPSYEQYF.

This clonotype was picked up many times. J is TRBJ1-1 and V is TRBV20-1; D remains ambiguous. Germline loops: CDR1 DFQATT, CDR2 SNEGSKA (reference sequence). The CDR3 runs to 13 residues. V lost 0 bases, J lost 7 bases, and 12 bases lay in between. CDR3 sequence reads: CSARDAWALEAFF. In nucleotides, the CDR3 is TGCAGTGCTAGAGACGCTTGGGCCCTTGAAGCTTTCTTT.

This clonotype was picked up many times. The CDR3 sequence: CASSPYNGQGWTEAFF. DNA of the CDR3: TGTGCCAGCTCACCCTATAACGGACAGGGATGGACTGAAGCTTTCTTT. The chain combines TRBV18 with TRBJ1-1, with 8 bases lining up with TRBD1. CDR1 and CDR2 (germline): KGHSH, LQKENI. The CDR3 covers 16 residues. The V and J ends lost 3 bases and 5 bases, in that order; junction bases with no gene match: 11.

At least ten counts were recorded for this clonotype. The chain carries TRBV10-3 and TRBJ1-5; 8 nucleotides match TRBD1. From germline, CDR1 is ENHRY and CDR2 SYGVKD. V lost 3 bases to trimming and J lost 5 bases; unmatched junction nucleotides: 6. The CDR3 has 15 residues. This CDR3 reads CAISDWTGSDQPQHF. The CDR3 DNA reads as TGTGCCATCAGTGATTGGACAGGGTCTGATCAGCCCCAGCATTTT.

This rearrangement joins TRBV6-1 to TRBJ2-5; possible D gene TRBD2, 5 bases. This CDR3 has 16 residues. V lost 1 base, J lost 2 bases, and 14 bases lay in between. Germline CDR1 and CDR2: MNHNS and SASEGT. CDR3 nucleotides: TGTGCCAGCAGTGAAGGGTTTATGGGCGGGCAAGAGACCCAGTACTTC. Its translation is CASSEGFMGGQETQYF.

A few counts support this clonotype. The rearrangement uses TRBV20-1 and TRBJ2-7; TRBD1 might be the D (5 bases). There are 13 residues in the CDR3. Germline V gene data show CDR1 as DFQATT and CDR2 as SNEGSKA (reference sequence). The germline V and J ends were trimmed by 3 bases and 6 bases, with 15 bases remaining between them. The CDR3 protein is CSASLVEGAEQYF. CDR3 nucleotides: TGCAGTGCTAGTTTGGTAGAAGGGGCCGAGCAGTACTTC.

This clonotype appeared many times. The chain employs TRBV13 and TRBJ1-2; no firm D call. V was shortened by 2 bases and J by 3 bases, with 13 bases between the two germline ends. In germline, CDR1 is PRHDT, CDR2 FYEKMQ (reference sequence). CDR3 size: 15 residues. The CDR3 here is CASSLSSRGYYGYTF. The CDR3, as DNA: TGTGCCAGCAGCTTAAGTTCACGAGGGTACTATGGCTACACCTTC. Complete variable domain (other parts from reference TRBV13 and TRBJ1-2): AAGVIQSPRHLIKEKRETATLKCYPIPRHDTVYWYQQGPGQDPQFLISFYEKMQSDKGSIPDRFSAQQFSDYHSELNMSSLELGDSALYFCASSLSSRGYYGYTFGSGTRLTVV.

This clonotype appeared once. The CDR3 DNA reads as TGTGCCAGCAGCTTAGGGCTCCGGCGGGACACCGGGGAGCTGTTTTTT. It specifies CASSLGLRRDTGELFF. This chain connects TRBV7-2 to TRBJ2-2, with D perhaps TRBD2 (5 bases). Per the germline V gene, CDR1 is SGHTA and CDR2 is FQGNSA. CDR3 length: 16 amino acids. V lost 1 base and J lost 3, with 12 bases in between.

The table lists this clonotype with many counts. J is TRBJ2-2 and V is TRBV30, with D possibly TRBD1 on 6 matching bases. CDR3 length equals 12 residues. CDR1 is GTSNPN and CDR2 is SVGIG in the germline V gene (reference sequence). The CDR3 loop is CAVTGSSGELFF. The CDR3 nucleotides read TGTGCTGTCACAGGGTCGAGCGGGGAGCTGTTTTTT.

Ten or more counts support this clonotype. The chain joins TRBV28 to TRBJ2-7; a possible D gene is TRBD1 (6 bases). In germline, CDR1 is MDHEN, CDR2 SYDVKM. The CDR3 consists of 14 residues. With 8 bases removed from V and 4 bases from J, the gap between germline ends came to 18 bases. CDR3 residues: CASEAAGVGYEQYF. The CDR3 DNA reads TGTGCCAGCGAGGCGGCAGGGGTTGGGTACGAGCAGTACTTC.

The table lists this clonotype with many counts. The chain combines TRBV4-1 with TRBJ2-5; 7 bases are shared with TRBD2. This CDR3 is built from 15 residues. With V trimmed by 3 bases and J by 5 bases, 9 bases remained unmatched. Germline CDR1 and CDR2: MGHRA and YSYEKL. CDR3 sequence: CASSQDPGAGETQYF. Written as DNA, the CDR3 is TGCGCCAGCAGCCAGGACCCGGGAGCGGGGGAGACCCAGTACTTC.

This clonotype came up many times. The chain combines TRBV5-6 with TRBJ1-2; 7 bases map to TRBD1. The V and J ends lost 2 bases and 11 bases, in that order; junction bases with no gene match: 12. Germline V gene lookup returns CDR1 SGHDT and CDR2 YYEEEE. CDR3 length equals 14 residues. CDR3 nucleotides: TGTGCCAGCAGCTTATCCCCGACAGGGCCTTCGTACACCTTC. The encoded protein is CASSLSPTGPSYTF.

This clonotype has ten or more counts. The chain carries TRBV28 and TRBJ2-5; TRBD2 is a possible D gene (6 bases). Trimming shortened V by 6 bases and J by 1 base, and 18 bases separated the two germline ends. The CDR3 contains 16 residues. Germline values: CDR1 MDHEN, CDR2 SYDVKM. The CDR3 DNA reads TGTGCCAGCAGCCTTTGGGGCAGCGGGCTCCAAGAGACCCAGTACTTC. As protein: CASSLWGSGLQETQYF.

This clonotype has ten or more counts. The V call is TRBV6-2 or TRBV6-3, the J call TRBJ1-2; D is undetermined. The V gene's germline CDR1 is MNHEY and CDR2 SVGEGT. The V end was cut by 3 bases, the J end by 7 bases, with 12 bases between. The CDR3 sequence is 13 residues long. The CDR3 nucleotides read TGTGCCAGCAGTTATCCTTCTTCGGCTGGCTACACCTTC. Translation: CASSYPSSAGYTF.

There are many counts of this clonotype. This sequence joins TRBV6-5 and TRBJ2-6, with D uncertain. Trimming shortened V by 0 bases and J by 1 base, and 10 bases separated the two germline ends. The CDR3 contains 17 residues. Germline V gives CDR1 MNHEY, CDR2 SVGAGI. DNA for the CDR3: TGTGCCAGCAGTTACTCCCTTTTCCAATCTGGGGCCAACGTCCTGACTTTC. Protein: CASSYSLFQSGANVLTF.

The chain employs TRBV28 and TRBJ2-7; the D is unclear. The CDR3 covers 12 residues. Trimming stripped 4 bases from V and 7 bases from J, with 11 bases between. Per germline, CDR1 MDHEN and CDR2 SYDVKM. The CDR3: CASSYPPDEQYF. The DNA for the CDR3 is TGTGCCAGCAGTTATCCCCCGGATGAGCAGTACTTC.

This clonotype was counted ten times or more. Since no conserved phenylalanine or tryptophan closes the CDR3, a read error is the likely cause. V usage is TRBV24-1 and J usage is TRBJ2-2, with D perhaps TRBD2 (6 bases). CDR3 length: 13 amino acids. The germline V gene has CDR1 KGHDR and CDR2 SFDVKD. The V gene lost 9 bases and the J gene lost 4 bases, with 11 bases spanning the gap. For the CDR3, the DNA is TGTGCCACCGGAGGGGCGGGCACCGGGGAGCTGTTTCTT. Translation: CATGGAGTGELFL.